A single sample is the source of the 16 T cell receptor beta chains below, sequenced in a study of blood T cells in healthy people across ages. A second PCR of 7 to 11 cycles used a sample-barcoded 5' primer and a J-beta primer mix. TCRdb re-called the 5' RACE reads through MiXCR, storing one row per CDR3 protein. Altogether almost 300,000 distinct CDR3 sequences are present, 25% to 30% being singletons, with the ten largest covering approximately 30%. Sequences were obtained from blood. The receptors stem from a woman in her 70s in good health.

The chain is built from TRBV28 and TRBJ2-5; D is perhaps TRBD2 (5 bases). The DNA end lines up better with TRBJ2-7; the J call may be wrong. CDR1 and CDR2 (germline): MDHEN, SYDVKM. The CDR3 is 14 residues long. The CDR3 here is CASSPGSRPYEQYF. The CDR3 DNA reads as TGTGCCAGCAGTCCGGGGAGCCGACCCTACGAGCAGTACTTC.

V usage is TRBV9 and J usage is TRBJ2-5, with a possible D match to TRBD1 (5 bases). Germline V gene lookup returns CDR1 SGDLS and CDR2 YYNGEE. The CDR3 length is 13 residues. Trimming stripped 0 bases from V and 3 bases from J, with 6 bases between. The DNA for the CDR3 is TGTGCCAGCAGCGTAGGACAGAAAGAGACCCAGTACTTC. It translates to CASSVGQKETQYF.

This clonotype turned up a few times. The genes are TRBV5-6 and TRBJ1-4; D unclear. V lost 5 bases to trimming and J lost 8 bases, with 16 bases between them. Looked up from germline, CDR1 is SGHDT and CDR2 is YYEEEE. There are 14 residues in the CDR3. The chain's CDR3 is CASRGRELGEKLFF. The CDR3 DNA follows: TGTGCCAGCAGAGGGAGAGAACTCGGGGAAAAACTGTTTTTT.

The genes are TRBV20-1 and TRBJ1-2, with D perhaps matching TRBD1 (5 bases). Trimming pared 2 bases from V and 3 bases from J, leaving 10 bases between. The CDR3 is 13 residues long. The V gene's germline CDR1 is DFQATT and CDR2 SNEGSKA (reference sequence). The CDR3, as DNA: TGCAGTGCTAGACAGGGCCTTGACTATGGCTACACCTTC. Translated, it gives CSARQGLDYGYTF.

This clonotype was seen a few times. The rearrangement links TRBV7-8 to TRBJ2-7, with 10 bases identical to TRBD2. CDR1 SGHVS and CDR2 FQNEAQ come from the germline V gene. This CDR3 is built from 16 residues. V lost 0 bases to trimming and J lost 4 bases; unmatched junction nucleotides: 6. CDR3: CASSLATSGMEYEQYF. The DNA of the CDR3 is TGTGCCAGCAGCTTAGCCACTAGCGGGATGGAGTACGAGCAGTACTTC.

This clonotype has only a few counts. The chain links TRBV5-1 to TRBJ2-7, with TRBD2 identical over 8 bases. CDR3 length: 15 amino acids. Losses at the gene ends were 4 bases for V and 2 bases for J; bases not matched to a gene: 8. In germline, CDR1 is SGHRS, CDR2 YFSETQ. The CDR3 region has the DNA TGCGCCAGCAGCCCGGGCGGAGCGGGAGCCTACGAGCAGTACTTC. Its protein is CASSPGGAGAYEQYF.

The chain uses TRBV6-2 or TRBV6-3 and TRBJ2-4, with 14 bases lining up with TRBD2. Germline CDR1 MNHEY, CDR2 SVGEGT. V lost 6 bases and J lost 7; bases outside the gene matches: 8. The CDR3 is 16 residues long. Written as DNA, the CDR3 is TGTGCCAGCAGCGAACAGGGACTAGCGGGAGACAACATTCAGTACTTC. Amino acids: CASSEQGLAGDNIQYF.

In nucleotides, the CDR3 is TGCAGTGCACCGCGGGGGGCTGATGAAAAACTGTTTTTT. This sequence encodes CSAPRGADEKLFF. The chain links TRBV20-1 to TRBJ1-4, with D possibly TRBD1 on 6 matching bases. The germline V gene encodes CDR1 DFQATT and CDR2 SNEGSKA (reference sequence). Trimming took off 6 bases at V and 6 bases at J, with 14 bases between the two ends. The CDR3 contains 13 residues.

J is TRBJ2-3 and V is TRBV6-5; TRBD2 is a possible D gene (5 bases). The V gene lost 6 bases and the J gene lost 0 bases, with 13 bases spanning the gap. Germline loops: CDR1 MNHEY, CDR2 SVGAGI. The CDR3 extends over 15 amino acids. CDR3 protein: CASSLDFSSTDTQYF. The DNA for the CDR3 is TGTGCCAGCAGCCTGGACTTCTCTAGCACAGATACGCAGTATTTT.

Concerning this clonotype itself: Its ends do not fully match the called genes, so a read error is possible. V gene TRBV20-1 combines with J gene TRBJ2-2, with D possibly matching TRBD2 (6 bases). CDR1 is DFQATT, CDR2 SNEGSKA, per germline (reference sequence). CDR3 length: 13 amino acids. The CDR3 loop is CSAAGPRIGELFF. In DNA, the CDR3 is TGTAGTGCGGCGGGACCCAGGATAGGGGAGCTGTTTTTT.

The chain is built from TRBV18 and TRBJ1-1, with D unresolved. The CDR3 sequence is 15 residues long. With 0 bases removed from V and 8 bases from J, the gap between germline ends came to 16 bases. From germline, CDR1 is KGHSH and CDR2 LQKENI. CDR3 sequence reads: CASSPPTTGSGEAFF. The CDR3 DNA reads as TGTGCCAGCTCACCACCGACTACGGGCTCAGGAGAAGCTTTCTTT.

This clonotype came up many times. V gene TRBV7-2 combines with J gene TRBJ2-3; tentative D call: TRBD2 (5 bases). Germline V gene lookup returns CDR1 SGHTA and CDR2 FQGNSA. Deletions cut 2 bases from V and 0 bases from J, with 9 bases between. The CDR3 has 15 residues. Here the CDR3 reads CASSLQAASTDTQYF. CDR3 nucleotides: TGTGCCAGCAGCTTACAAGCGGCTAGCACAGATACGCAGTATTTT.

This sequence joins TRBV5-5 and TRBJ1-5; D possibly corresponds to TRBD1 (6 bases). Germline V gives CDR1 SGHKS, CDR2 YYEKEE (reference sequence). Trimming removed 0 bases from V and 1 base from J, with 17 bases in between. This CDR3 contains 18 residues. The CDR3 DNA follows: TGTGCCAGCAGCTTGGCAATTATGCCGAGGGGGAGCAATCAGCCCCAGCATTTT. Protein sequence: CASSLAIMPRGSNQPQHF.

The chain links TRBV2 to TRBJ1-3, with 11 bases matching TRBD1. CDR1 is SNHLY and CDR2 is FYNNEI in the germline V gene. V shed 7 bases and J 0 bases; nucleotides not matched to a gene: 5. This CDR3 comprises 16 residues. The CDR3 protein is CASMGQGGSSGNTIYF. In DNA form, the CDR3 reads TGTGCCAGCATGGGACAGGGGGGCTCCTCTGGAAACACCATATATTTT.

This clonotype was found many times. This chain joins TRBV3-1 and TRBJ1-1; 9 bases match TRBD1. Germline V gene data show CDR1 as LGHDT and CDR2 as YNNKEL (reference sequence). V shed 2 bases and J 8 bases; nucleotides not matched to a gene: 3. This CDR3 contains 13 residues. This chain's CDR3 is CASSQMTGGEAFF. DNA of the CDR3: TGTGCCAGCAGCCAAATGACAGGGGGAGAAGCTTTCTTT.

With regard to this clonotype: The junction shows a germline mismatch at one end, possibly a read error. J is TRBJ2-7 and V is TRBV6-2 or TRBV6-3, with TRBD2 matching over 7 bases. CDR1 and CDR2 from the germline V gene are MNHEY and SVGEGT. The CDR3 totals 15 residues. CDR3: CASSYSREGSSEQYF. The CDR3 coding sequence is TGTGCCAGCAGTTACTCGAGGGAGGGCTCCTCCGAGCAGTACTTC.